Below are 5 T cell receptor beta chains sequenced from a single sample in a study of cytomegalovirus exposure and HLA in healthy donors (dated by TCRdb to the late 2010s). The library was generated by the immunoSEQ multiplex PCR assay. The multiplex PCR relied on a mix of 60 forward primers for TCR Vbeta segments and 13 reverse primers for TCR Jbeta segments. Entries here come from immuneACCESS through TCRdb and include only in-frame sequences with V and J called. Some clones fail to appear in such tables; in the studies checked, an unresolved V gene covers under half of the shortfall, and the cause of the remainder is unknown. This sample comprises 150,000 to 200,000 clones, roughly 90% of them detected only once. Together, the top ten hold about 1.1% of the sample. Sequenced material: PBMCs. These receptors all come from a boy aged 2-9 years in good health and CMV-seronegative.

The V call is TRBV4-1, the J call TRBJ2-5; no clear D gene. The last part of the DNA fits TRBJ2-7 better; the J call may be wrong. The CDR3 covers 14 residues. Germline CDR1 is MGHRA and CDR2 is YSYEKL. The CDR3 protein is CASSQDPRNYEQYF. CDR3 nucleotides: TGCGCCAGCAGCCAAGACCCCAGAAACTACGAGCAGTACTTC.

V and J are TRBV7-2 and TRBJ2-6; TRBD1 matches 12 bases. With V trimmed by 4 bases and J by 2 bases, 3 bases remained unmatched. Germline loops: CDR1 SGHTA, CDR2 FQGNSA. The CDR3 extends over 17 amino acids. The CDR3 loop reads CASSSGTGGAGANVLTF. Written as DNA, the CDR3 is TGTGCCAGCAGCTCCGGGACAGGGGGCGCTGGGGCCAACGTCCTGACTTTC.

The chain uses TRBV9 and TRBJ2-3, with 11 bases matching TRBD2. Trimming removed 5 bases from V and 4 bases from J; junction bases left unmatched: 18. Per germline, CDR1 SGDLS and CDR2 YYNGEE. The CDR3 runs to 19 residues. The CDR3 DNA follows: TGTGCCAGCAGTCCTCTAGCGGGGGGCTCGGTTGTTTGGGCAGATACGCAGTATTTT. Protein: CASSPLAGGSVVWADTQYF. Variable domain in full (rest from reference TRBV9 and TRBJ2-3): DSGVTQTPKHLITATGQRVTLRCSPRSGDLSVYWYQQSLDQGLQFLIQYYNGEERAKGNILERFSAQQFPDLHSELNLSSLELGDSALYFCASSPLAGGSVVWADTQYFGPGTRLTVL.

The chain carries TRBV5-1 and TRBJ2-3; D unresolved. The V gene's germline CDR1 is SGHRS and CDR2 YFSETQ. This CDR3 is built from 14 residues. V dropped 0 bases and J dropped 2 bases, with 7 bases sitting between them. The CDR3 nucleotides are TGCGCCAGCAGCTTGGCCCTAGTCACAGATACGCAGTATTTT. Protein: CASSLALVTDTQYF. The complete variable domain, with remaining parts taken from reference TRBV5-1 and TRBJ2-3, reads KAGVTQTPRYLIKTRGQQVTLSCSPISGHRSVSWYQQTPGQGLQFLFEYFSETQRNKGNFPGRFSGRQFSNSRSEMNVSTLELGDSALYLCASSLALVTDTQYFGPGTRLTVL.

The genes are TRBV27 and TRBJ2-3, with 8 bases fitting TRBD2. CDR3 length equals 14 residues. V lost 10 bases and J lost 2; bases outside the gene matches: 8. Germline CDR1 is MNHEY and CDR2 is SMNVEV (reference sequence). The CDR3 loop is CATARGGLTDTQYF. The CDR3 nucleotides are TGTGCCACCGCTCGGGGGGGTCTCACAGATACGCAGTATTTT.